Reported below is one T cell receptor beta chain. This entry belongs to a study of blood T cell repertoires in COVID-19. Across the study: The analysed material was cDNA or gDNA that came from T cells, B-cell-depleted T cells, or PBMCs.

Germline CDR1 reads MNHEY; CDR2 reads SVGAGI. V lost 4 bases to trimming and J lost 6 bases; unmatched junction nucleotides: 6. This CDR3 spans 16 amino acids. Original processing methods: Estimated nucleated cell counts came from reference gene primer amplification. Profiling relied on immunoSEQ multiplex PCR, and the TCRdb table lists in-frame clones only, not all of them. Clone size and the V and J calls come from that table; the DNA yielded D and trimming. The sample contains tens of thousands of clones, more than 75% of which appear only once. The chain combines TRBV6-5 with TRBJ2-1; TRBD2 agrees at 13 bases. This sequence was found in a human donor with active COVID-19. The donor label of this sample is uncertain. Sequenced: peripheral blood. CDR3 sequence reads: CASSLTSGGLRNEQFF. The CDR3 coding sequence is TGTGCCAGCAGTTTGACTAGCGGGGGGCTACGCAATGAGCAGTTCTTC.